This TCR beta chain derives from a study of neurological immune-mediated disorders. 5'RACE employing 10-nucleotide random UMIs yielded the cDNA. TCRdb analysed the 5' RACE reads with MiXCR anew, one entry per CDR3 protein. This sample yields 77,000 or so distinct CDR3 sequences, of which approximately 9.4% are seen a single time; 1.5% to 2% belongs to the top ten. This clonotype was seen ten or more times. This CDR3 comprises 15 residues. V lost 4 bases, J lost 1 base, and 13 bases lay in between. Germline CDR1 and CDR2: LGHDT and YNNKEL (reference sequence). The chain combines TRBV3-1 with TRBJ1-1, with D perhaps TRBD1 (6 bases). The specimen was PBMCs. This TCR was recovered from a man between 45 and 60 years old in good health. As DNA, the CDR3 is TGTGCCAGCAGCCCCTTCCCGGGACAGAACACTGAAGCTTTCTTT. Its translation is CASSPFPGQNTEAFF. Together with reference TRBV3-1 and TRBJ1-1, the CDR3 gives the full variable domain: DTAVSQTPKYLVTQMGNDKSIKCEQNLGHDTMYWYKQDSKKFLKIMFSYNNKELIINETVPNRFSPKSPDKAHLNLHINSLELGDSAVYFCASSPFPGQNTEAFFGQGTRLTVV.